This T cell receptor beta chain was captured by sequencing in a study of cytomegalovirus exposure and HLA in healthy donors. Researchers ran the PCR with 60 Vbeta and 13 Jbeta primers. Data came from immunoSEQ multiplex PCR; TCRdb stores just in-frame clones and leaves some out. The repertoire holds tens of thousands of clones, with around 80% as singletons. Trimming pared 3 bases from V and 7 bases from J, leaving 13 bases between. CDR3 length equals 15 residues. Per the germline V gene, CDR1 is MNHNS and CDR2 is SASEGT. This clonotype was obtained from a man aged 35-49 years in good health and CMV-seronegative. The specimen sequenced was PBMCs. This sequence joins TRBV6-1 and TRBJ1-6, with D maybe TRBD1 (6 bases). The CDR3 DNA reads as TGTGCCAGCAGTGACCAGCGGGGGCACAATTCACCCCTCCACTTT. It specifies CASSDQRGHNSPLHF.